What follows describes a single T cell receptor beta chain. Original handling: Amplification with reference gene primers provided the estimates of nucleated cell counts. TCRdb's copy holds only in-frame clones and misses some; the assay was immunoSEQ multiplex PCR. That table gives V, J and clone size, and the DNA gave D and trimming. Of tens of thousands of clones listed, roughly 80% are singletons. The record originates from a study of blood T cell repertoires in COVID-19. Study-wide background: Samples representing acute and convalescent COVID-19 were sourced from the United States, Italy and Spain. T cells, B-cell-depleted T cells, or PBMCs provided the cDNA or gDNA that served as material.

The clonotype originates from a woman aged 55-69 years with acute or convalescent COVID-19. Sequenced material: peripheral blood.

Here the CDR3 DNA reads TGTGCCAGCAGTTTATCCCCAGGGCCGACCTATGGCTACACCTTC. The encoded protein is CASSLSPGPTYGYTF. The rearrangement joins TRBV27 to TRBJ1-2; tentatively, D is TRBD1 (5 bases). CDR1 and CDR2 from the germline V gene are MNHEY and SMNVEV (reference sequence). The CDR3 runs 15 residues. V lost 0 bases and J 4 bases, leaving 12 bases between the germline ends.